This TCR beta chain was found in a study of T cell clonality in common variable immunodeficiency. Study findings and constraints: CVID subjects had higher TCRbeta clonality than healthy controls, most marked in about a third. Fewer deletions and N-nucleotide insertions were reportedly seen in common variable immunodeficiency TCR beta sequences.

Heparinized whole blood, roughly 4.5 to 9 ml, came from each donor. Here immunoSEQ multiplex PCR was the method, and the copy in TCRdb shows in-frame clones only, minus some. This sample carries about 21,000 clones and no singletons, and 2% to 2.5% goes to the top ten. The CDR3 is 12 amino acids. V lost 5 bases, J lost 4 bases, and 2 bases stayed unmatched. Germline assignment: CDR1 SGHTA and CDR2 FQGNSA. Ten or more counts support this clone. Antigen unknown. Read sequence stops 3 residues before the CDR3 end, and the germline J gene provides the missing end. The chain links TRBV7-2 to TRBJ2-7; 7 bases fit TRBD1. Sequencing was done on a sample of peripheral blood mononuclear cells. This clonotype was sampled from a human donor with common variable immunodeficiency. The CDR3 region is CASSEQGYEQYF. The sequenced CDR3 bases are TGTGCCAGCAGCGAACAGGGGTACGAG.